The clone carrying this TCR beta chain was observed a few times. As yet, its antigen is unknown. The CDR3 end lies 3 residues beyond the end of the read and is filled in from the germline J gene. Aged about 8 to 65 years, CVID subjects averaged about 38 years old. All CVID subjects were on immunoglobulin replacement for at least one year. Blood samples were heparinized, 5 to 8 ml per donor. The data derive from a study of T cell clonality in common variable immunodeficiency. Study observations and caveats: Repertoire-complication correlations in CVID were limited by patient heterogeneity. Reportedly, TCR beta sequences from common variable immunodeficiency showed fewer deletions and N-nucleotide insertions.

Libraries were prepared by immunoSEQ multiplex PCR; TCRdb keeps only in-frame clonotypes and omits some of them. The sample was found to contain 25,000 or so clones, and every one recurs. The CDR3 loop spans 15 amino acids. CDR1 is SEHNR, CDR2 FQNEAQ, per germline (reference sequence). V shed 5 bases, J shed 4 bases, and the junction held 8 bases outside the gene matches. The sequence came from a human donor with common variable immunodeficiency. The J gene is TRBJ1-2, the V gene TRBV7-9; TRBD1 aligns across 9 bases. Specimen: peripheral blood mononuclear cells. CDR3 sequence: CASSRTGVGSYGYTF. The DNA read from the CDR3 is TGTGCCAGCAGCCGGACAGGGGTTGGTAGCTATGGC.